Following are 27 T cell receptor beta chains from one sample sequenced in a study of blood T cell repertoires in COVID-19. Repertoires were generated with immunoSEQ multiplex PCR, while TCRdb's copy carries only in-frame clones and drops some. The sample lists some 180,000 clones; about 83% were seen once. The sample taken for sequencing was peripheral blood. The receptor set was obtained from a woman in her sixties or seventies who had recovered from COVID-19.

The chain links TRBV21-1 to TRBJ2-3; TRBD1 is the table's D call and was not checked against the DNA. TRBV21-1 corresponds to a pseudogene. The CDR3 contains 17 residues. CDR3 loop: CASSKAVRPSGTDTQYF. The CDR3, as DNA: TGTGCCAGCAGCAAAGCAGTCAGGCCCTCGGGCACAGATACGCAGTATTTT.

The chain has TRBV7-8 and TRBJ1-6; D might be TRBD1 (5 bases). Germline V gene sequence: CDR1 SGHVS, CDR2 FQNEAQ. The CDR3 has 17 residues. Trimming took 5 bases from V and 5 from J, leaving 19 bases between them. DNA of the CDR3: TGTGCCAGCAGCAGAAACCTGGGGGGGTTTGATAATTCACCCCTCCACTTT. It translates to CASSRNLGGFDNSPLHF.

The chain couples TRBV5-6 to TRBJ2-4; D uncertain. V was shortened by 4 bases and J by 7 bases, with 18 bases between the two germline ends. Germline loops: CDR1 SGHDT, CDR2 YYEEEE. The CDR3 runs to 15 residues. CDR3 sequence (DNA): TGTGCCAGCAGCCCCCTAGTGGGTCCTAGGAACATTCAGTACTTC. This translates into CASSPLVGPRNIQYF. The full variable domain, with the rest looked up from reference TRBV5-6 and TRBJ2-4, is DAGVTQSPTHLIKTRGQQVTLRCSPKSGHDTVSWYQQALGQGPQFIFQYYEEEERQRGNFPDRFSGHQFPNYSSELNVNALLLGDSALYLCASSPLVGPRNIQYFGAGTRLSVL.

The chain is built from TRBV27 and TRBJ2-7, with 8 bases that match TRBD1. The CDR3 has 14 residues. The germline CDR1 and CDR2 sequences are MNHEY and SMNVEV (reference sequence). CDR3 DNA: TGTGCATCAACCGGGACAGGTAATCCCTACGAGCAGTACTTC. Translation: CASTGTGNPYEQYF.

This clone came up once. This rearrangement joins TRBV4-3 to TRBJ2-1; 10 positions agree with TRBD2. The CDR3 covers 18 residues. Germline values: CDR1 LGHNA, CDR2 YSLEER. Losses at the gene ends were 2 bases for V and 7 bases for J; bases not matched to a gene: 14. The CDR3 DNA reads TGCGCCAGCAGCCAAAACGGTCCTAGCGGGAGCCGGGGGAATGAGCAGTTCTTC. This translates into CASSQNGPSGSRGNEQFF.

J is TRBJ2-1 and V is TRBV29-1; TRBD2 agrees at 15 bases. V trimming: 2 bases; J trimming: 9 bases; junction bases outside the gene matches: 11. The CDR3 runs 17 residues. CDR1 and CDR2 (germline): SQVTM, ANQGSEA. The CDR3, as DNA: TGCAGCGTTGAACAGGGAGGGACTAGCGGGAGGTGGGGTGAGCAGTTCTTC. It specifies CSVEQGGTSGRWGEQFF.

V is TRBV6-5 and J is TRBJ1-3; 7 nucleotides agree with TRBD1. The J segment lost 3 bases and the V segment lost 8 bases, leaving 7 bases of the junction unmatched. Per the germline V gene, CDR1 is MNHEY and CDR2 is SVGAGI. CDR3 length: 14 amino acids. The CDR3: CASDREVFGNTIYF. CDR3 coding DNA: TGTGCCAGCGACAGGGAGGTTTTTGGAAACACCATATATTTT.

The DNA of the CDR3 is TGTGCCAGTAACGACAGGGTTGAAAAACTGTTTTTT. Its translation: CASNDRVEKLFF. The chain has TRBV19 and TRBJ1-4; 7 nucleotides agree with TRBD1. From germline, CDR1 is LNHDA and CDR2 SQIVND (reference sequence). J gave up 7 bases and V 7 bases, and 3 bases lay outside the gene matches. This CDR3 is built from 12 residues.

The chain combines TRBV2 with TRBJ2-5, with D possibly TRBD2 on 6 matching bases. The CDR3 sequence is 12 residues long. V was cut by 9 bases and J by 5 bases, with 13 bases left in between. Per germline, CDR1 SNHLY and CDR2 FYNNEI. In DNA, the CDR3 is TGTGCCAGTGGGGAGGTAGGGGAGACCCAGTACTTC. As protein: CASGEVGETQYF. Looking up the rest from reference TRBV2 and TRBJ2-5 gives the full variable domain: EPEVTQTPSHQVTQMGQEVILRCVPISNHLYFYWYRQILGQKVEFLVSFYNNEISEKSEIFDDQFSVERPDGSNFTLKIRSTKLEDSAMYFCASGEVGETQYFGPGTRLLVL.

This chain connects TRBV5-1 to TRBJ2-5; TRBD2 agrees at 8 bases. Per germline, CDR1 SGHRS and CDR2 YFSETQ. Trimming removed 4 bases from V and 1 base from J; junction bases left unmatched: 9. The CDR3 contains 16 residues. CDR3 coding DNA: TGCGCCAGCAGCGGACTAGCTTGGGGCACCCAAGAGACCCAGTACTTC. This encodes CASSGLAWGTQETQYF.

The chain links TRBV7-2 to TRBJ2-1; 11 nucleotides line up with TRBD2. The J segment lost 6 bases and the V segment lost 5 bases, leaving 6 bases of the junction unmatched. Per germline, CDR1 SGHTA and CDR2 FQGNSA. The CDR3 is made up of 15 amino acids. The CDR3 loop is CASSTLAGVVNEQFF. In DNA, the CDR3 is TGTGCCAGCAGCACACTAGCGGGAGTAGTCAATGAGCAGTTCTTC.

The CDR3 coding sequence is TGTGCCAGCTCACCAGGCAGGGGGAATCAGCCCCAGCATTTT. Translated, it gives CASSPGRGNQPQHF. This chain uses TRBV18 with TRBJ1-5; 7 bases line up with TRBD1. The germline gives CDR1 KGHSH, CDR2 LQKENI. This CDR3 has 14 amino acids. Trimming took 2 bases from V and 4 from J; bases not matched to a gene: 2.

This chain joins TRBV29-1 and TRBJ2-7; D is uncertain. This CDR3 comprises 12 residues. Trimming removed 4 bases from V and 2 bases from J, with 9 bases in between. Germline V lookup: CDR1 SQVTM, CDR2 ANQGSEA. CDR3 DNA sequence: TGCAGCGTTGTCGGCGGCCCCTACGAGCAGTACTTC. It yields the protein CSVVGGPYEQYF.

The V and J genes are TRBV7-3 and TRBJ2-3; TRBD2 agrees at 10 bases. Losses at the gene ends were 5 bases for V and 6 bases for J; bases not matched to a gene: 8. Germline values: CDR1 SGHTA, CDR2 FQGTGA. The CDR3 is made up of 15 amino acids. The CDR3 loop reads CASSPSGGPVDTQYF. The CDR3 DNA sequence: TGTGCCAGCAGCCCTAGCGGGGGCCCGGTGGATACGCAGTATTTT.

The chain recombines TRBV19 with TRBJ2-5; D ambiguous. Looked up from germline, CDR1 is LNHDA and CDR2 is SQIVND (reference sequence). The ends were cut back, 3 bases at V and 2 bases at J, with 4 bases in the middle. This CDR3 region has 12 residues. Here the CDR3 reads CASSISQETQYF. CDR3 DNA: TGTGCCAGTAGTATCTCTCAAGAGACCCAGTACTTC.

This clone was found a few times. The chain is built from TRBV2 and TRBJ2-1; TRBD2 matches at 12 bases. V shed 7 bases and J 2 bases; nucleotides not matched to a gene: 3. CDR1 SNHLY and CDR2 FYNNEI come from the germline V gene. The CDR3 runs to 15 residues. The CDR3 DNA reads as TGTGCCAGCAAGGGACTAGCGGGCCCCTACAATGAGCAGTTCTTC. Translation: CASKGLAGPYNEQFF.

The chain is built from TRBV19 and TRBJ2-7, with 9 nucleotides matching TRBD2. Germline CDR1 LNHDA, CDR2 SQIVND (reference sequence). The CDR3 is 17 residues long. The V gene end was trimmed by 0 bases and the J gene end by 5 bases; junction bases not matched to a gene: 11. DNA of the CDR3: TGTGCCAGTAGTATAGAGCGCTGGGTAGCGGGAGTCCACGAGCAGTACTTC. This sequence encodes CASSIERWVAGVHEQYF.

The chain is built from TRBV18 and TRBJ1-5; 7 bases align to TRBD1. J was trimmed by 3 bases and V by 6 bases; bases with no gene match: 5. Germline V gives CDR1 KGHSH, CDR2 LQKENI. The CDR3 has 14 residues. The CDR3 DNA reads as TGTGCCAGCTCCCCCACAGGGGACAATCAGCCCCAGCATTTT. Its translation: CASSPTGDNQPQHF.

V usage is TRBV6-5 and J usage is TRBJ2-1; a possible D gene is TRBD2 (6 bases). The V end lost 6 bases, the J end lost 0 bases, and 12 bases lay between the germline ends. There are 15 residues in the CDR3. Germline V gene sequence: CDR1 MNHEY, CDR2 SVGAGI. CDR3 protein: CASSASGDSYNEQFF. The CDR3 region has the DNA TGTGCCAGCAGCGCGTCGGGGGACTCCTACAATGAGCAGTTCTTC.

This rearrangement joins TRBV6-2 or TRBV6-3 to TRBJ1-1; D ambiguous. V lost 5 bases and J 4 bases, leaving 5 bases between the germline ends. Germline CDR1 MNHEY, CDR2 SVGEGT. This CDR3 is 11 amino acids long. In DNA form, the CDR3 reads TGTGCCAGCAGTGTCCTCACTGAAGCTTTCTTT. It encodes CASSVLTEAFF.

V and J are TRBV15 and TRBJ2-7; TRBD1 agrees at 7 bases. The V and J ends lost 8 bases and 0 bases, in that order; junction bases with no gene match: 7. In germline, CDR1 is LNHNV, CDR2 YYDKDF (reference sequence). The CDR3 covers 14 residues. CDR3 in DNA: TGTGCCACCCGAAGGACAGGTCCCTCCTACGAGCAGTACTTC. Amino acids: CATRRTGPSYEQYF.

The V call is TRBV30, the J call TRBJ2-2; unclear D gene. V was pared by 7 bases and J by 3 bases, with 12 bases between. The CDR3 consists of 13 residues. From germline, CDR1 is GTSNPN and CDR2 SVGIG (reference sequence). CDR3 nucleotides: TGTGCCTCCCATTCGGTGGACACCGGGGAGCTGTTTTTT. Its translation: CASHSVDTGELFF.

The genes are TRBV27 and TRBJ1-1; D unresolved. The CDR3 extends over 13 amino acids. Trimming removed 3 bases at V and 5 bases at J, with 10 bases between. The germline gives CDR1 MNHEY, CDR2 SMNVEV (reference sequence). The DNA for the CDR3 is TGTGCCAGCAGTTTGAGGTTCGTGACTGAAGCTTTCTTT. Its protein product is CASSLRFVTEAFF.

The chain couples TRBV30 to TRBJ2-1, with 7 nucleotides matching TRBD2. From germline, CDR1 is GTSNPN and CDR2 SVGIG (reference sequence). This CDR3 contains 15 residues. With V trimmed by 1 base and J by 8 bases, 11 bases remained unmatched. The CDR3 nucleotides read TGTGCCTGGAGTGAAAAGCGGGGACTCTTGGATGAGCAGTTCTTC. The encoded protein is CAWSEKRGLLDEQFF.

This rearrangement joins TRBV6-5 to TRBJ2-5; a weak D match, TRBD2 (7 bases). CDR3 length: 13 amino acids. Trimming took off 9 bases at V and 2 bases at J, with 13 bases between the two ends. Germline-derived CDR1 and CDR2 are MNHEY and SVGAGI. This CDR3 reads CARSRGGQETQYF. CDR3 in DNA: TGTGCCAGGTCCAGGGGAGGGCAAGAGACCCAGTACTTC.

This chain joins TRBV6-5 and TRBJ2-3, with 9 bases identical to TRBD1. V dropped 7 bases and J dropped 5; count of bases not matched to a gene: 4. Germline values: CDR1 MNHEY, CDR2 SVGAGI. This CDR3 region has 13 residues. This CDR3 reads CASTGTGLDTQYF. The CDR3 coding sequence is TGTGCCAGCACCGGGACAGGGTTAGATACGCAGTATTTT.

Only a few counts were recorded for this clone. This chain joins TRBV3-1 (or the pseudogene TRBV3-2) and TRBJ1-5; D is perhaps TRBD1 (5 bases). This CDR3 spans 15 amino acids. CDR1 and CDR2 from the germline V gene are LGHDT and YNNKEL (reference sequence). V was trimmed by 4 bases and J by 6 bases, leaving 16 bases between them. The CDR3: CASSRGRAGSQPQHF. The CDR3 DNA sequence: TGTGCCAGCAGCCGCGGCAGGGCCGGGAGTCAGCCCCAGCATTTT.